Each of the 30 T cell receptor beta chains below was sequenced from the same sample in a study of CD8+ T cells in alopecia areata. RNA was extracted and reverse transcribed into cDNA as the sequencing template. Using immunoSEQ multiplex PCR, the repertoire was profiled, and TCRdb retains in-frame clones only, with some absent. The sample consists of approximately 150,000 clones, about 72% of them appearing once. Material: CD8+ T cells sorted from blood, obtained at week 0. The receptors were sampled from a human donor with alopecia areata.

CDR3 DNA sequence: TGTGCCAGCAGTGAGTGGGGGGAGTACACAGATACGCAGTATTTT. Translating it yields CASSEWGEYTDTQYF. The rearrangement links TRBV2 to TRBJ2-3; D perhaps matches TRBD2 (6 bases). Germline assignment: CDR1 SNHLY and CDR2 FYNNEI. Between the trimmed V and J ends, which lost 3 bases and 2 bases, there was a span of 12 bases. This CDR3 is built from 15 residues.

The genes are TRBV9 and TRBJ2-3; a possible D gene is TRBD2 (6 bases). The germline V gene encodes CDR1 SGDLS and CDR2 YYNGEE. V lost 3 bases, J lost 0 bases, and 14 bases lay in between. The CDR3 is made up of 16 amino acids. The CDR3 bases are TGTGCCAGCAGCGGCAGACTGGGGACTAGCACAGATACGCAGTATTTT. This sequence encodes CASSGRLGTSTDTQYF.

This clone was recorded only once. The chain joins TRBV10-3 to TRBJ2-3; 12 bases match TRBD2. The V gene end was trimmed by 7 bases and the J gene end by 1 base; junction bases not matched to a gene: 3. The CDR3 runs 15 residues. In germline, CDR1 is ENHRY, CDR2 SYGVKD. CDR3 sequence: CAITRLAGGTDTQYF. The CDR3, as DNA: TGTGCCATCACCCGACTAGCGGGGGGCACAGATACGCAGTATTTT.

This clone was observed a handful of times. The chain recombines TRBV13 with TRBJ2-7; tentatively, D is TRBD1 (6 bases). Per germline, CDR1 PRHDT and CDR2 FYEKMQ (reference sequence). Between the trimmed V and J ends, which lost 5 bases and 4 bases, there was a span of 15 bases. The CDR3 extends over 14 amino acids. The CDR3 loop is CASSPRTASYEQYF. The CDR3 nucleotides read TGTGCCAGCAGCCCCCGGACAGCCTCGTACGAGCAGTACTTC.

The rearrangement uses TRBV13 and TRBJ2-3; 8 bases are a match to TRBD1. Germline V gene sequence: CDR1 PRHDT, CDR2 FYEKMQ (reference sequence). Germline trimming cut 5 bases from V and 6 bases from J; bases unmatched to any gene: 7. The CDR3 spans 14 residues. CDR3 bases: TGTGCCAGCAGCCAGGGACAGGCCGCGGATACGCAGTATTTT. It encodes CASSQGQAADTQYF.

Details on this clone: Other DNA sequences in this sample translate to the same CDR3. The chain links TRBV7-3 to TRBJ2-2; no definite D call. The V and J ends lost 1 base and 4 bases respectively, with 4 bases between them. Per germline, CDR1 SGHTA and CDR2 FQGTGA. CDR3 length equals 13 residues. The DNA of the CDR3 is TGTGCCAGCAGCTTAAGTGGCACCGGGGAGCTGTTTTTT. This translates into CASSLSGTGELFF.

The chain recombines TRBV5-1 with TRBJ2-3; D is perhaps TRBD2 (6 bases). V gave up 2 bases and J gave up 2 bases, with 9 bases separating them. Germline CDR1 SGHRS, CDR2 YFSETQ. CDR3 length equals 14 residues. The CDR3 sequence: CASSFRGITDTQYF. The CDR3 DNA sequence: TGCGCCAGCAGCTTCCGGGGGATCACAGATACGCAGTATTTT.

V is TRBV6-5 and J is TRBJ2-7, with D tentatively TRBD2 (6 bases). This CDR3 is 14 amino acids long. V lost 5 bases and J 4 bases, leaving 15 bases between the germline ends. Germline-derived CDR1 and CDR2 are MNHEY and SVGAGI. CDR3 region: CASSTGTEGYEQYF. DNA of the CDR3: TGTGCCAGCAGTACGGGGACTGAAGGGTACGAGCAGTACTTC.

CDR3 protein: CASSRGQGYEQYF. As DNA, the CDR3 is TGTGCCAGCAGCCGCGGACAGGGCTACGAGCAGTACTTC. This chain connects TRBV5-6 to TRBJ2-7; 8 bases map to TRBD1. J gave up 3 bases and V 4 bases, and 3 bases lay outside the gene matches. Germline-derived CDR1 and CDR2 are SGHDT and YYEEEE. This CDR3 comprises 13 residues.

This chain uses TRBV27 with TRBJ2-7; D unresolved. The CDR3 length is 14 residues. Trimming removed 2 bases from V and 4 bases from J, with 12 bases in between. Germline V gives CDR1 MNHEY, CDR2 SMNVEV (reference sequence). The DNA of the CDR3 is TGTGCCAGCAGTTTAACCGGGTACGCATACGAGCAGTACTTC. Its protein product is CASSLTGYAYEQYF.

The rearrangement links TRBV5-6 to TRBJ2-5; TRBD2 is a possible D gene (6 bases). This CDR3 region has 15 residues. The V end was cut by 4 bases, the J end by 5 bases, with 18 bases between. Germline V gene lookup returns CDR1 SGHDT and CDR2 YYEEEE. The CDR3 nucleotides read TGTGCCAGCAGCGCCCGGGACTCCACCTCGGAGACCCAGTACTTC. Translating gives CASSARDSTSETQYF. The whole variable domain, remainder taken from reference TRBV5-6 and TRBJ2-5, is DAGVTQSPTHLIKTRGQQVTLRCSPKSGHDTVSWYQQALGQGPQFIFQYYEEEERQRGNFPDRFSGHQFPNYSSELNVNALLLGDSALYLCASSARDSTSETQYFGPGTRLLVL.

This clone came up a few times. The rearrangement uses TRBV5-6 and TRBJ2-1; D ambiguous. The germline CDR1 and CDR2 sequences are SGHDT and YYEEEE. This CDR3 contains 14 residues. With 4 bases removed from V and 4 bases from J, the gap between germline ends came to 12 bases. The CDR3 is CASSPDQVYNEQFF. CDR3 in DNA: TGTGCCAGCAGCCCCGACCAAGTATACAATGAGCAGTTCTTC. Based on the CDR3 plus reference TRBV5-6 and TRBJ2-1, the full variable domain is DAGVTQSPTHLIKTRGQQVTLRCSPKSGHDTVSWYQQALGQGPQFIFQYYEEEERQRGNFPDRFSGHQFPNYSSELNVNALLLGDSALYLCASSPDQVYNEQFFGPGTRLTVL.

This chain connects TRBV2 to TRBJ2-3; D is perhaps TRBD2 (5 bases). This CDR3 spans 14 amino acids. The germline V and J ends were trimmed by 6 bases and 6 bases, with 16 bases remaining between them. Germline CDR1 and CDR2: SNHLY and FYNNEI. CDR3 sequence reads: CASSREGLPDTQYF. CDR3 coding DNA: TGTGCCAGCAGCAGAGAGGGTCTCCCGGATACGCAGTATTTT.

V is TRBV29-1 and J is TRBJ2-1; 7 bases are shared with TRBD2. CDR3 length: 15 amino acids. Germline CDR1 is SQVTM and CDR2 is ANQGSEA. The ends lost 6 bases at V and 2 bases at J; junction bases unmatched: 10. In DNA form, the CDR3 reads TGCAGCGTAGACGGGACTACTCGTCCCTACAATGAGCAGTTCTTC. Encoded protein: CSVDGTTRPYNEQFF.

The V call is TRBV25-1, the J call TRBJ2-3; no reliable D call. V was trimmed by 5 bases and J by 8 bases, leaving 17 bases between them. The germline V gene encodes CDR1 MGHDK and CDR2 SYGVNS. This CDR3 has 14 residues. Here the CDR3 reads CASSPYRWEGTQYF. For the CDR3, the DNA is TGTGCCAGCAGTCCTTATAGGTGGGAAGGTACGCAGTATTTT.

The rearrangement links TRBV6-1 to TRBJ1-2; D is possibly TRBD1 (5 bases). V was pared by 5 bases and J by 8 bases, with 15 bases between. The germline gives CDR1 MNHNS, CDR2 SASEGT. The CDR3 contains 13 residues. The CDR3 spells CASSSGRLWGYTF. DNA of the CDR3: TGTGCCAGCAGTTCGGGACGGTTATGGGGCTACACCTTC.

This chain uses TRBV29-1 with TRBJ1-4; D ambiguous. The CDR3 length is 13 residues. Trimming removed 4 bases from V and 0 bases from J, with 6 bases in between. CDR1 SQVTM and CDR2 ANQGSEA come from the germline V gene. CDR3 sequence (DNA): TGCAGCGTTGCCCAGACAACTAATGAAAAACTGTTTTTT. Encoded protein: CSVAQTTNEKLFF.

This sequence joins TRBV5-1 and TRBJ1-1; D remains ambiguous. CDR3 length equals 15 residues. Germline loops: CDR1 SGHRS, CDR2 YFSETQ. The V gene lost 0 bases and the J gene lost 1 base, with 10 bases spanning the gap. CDR3 in DNA: TGCGCCAGCAGCTTGGGCGGTATGGGGAACACTGAAGCTTTCTTT. It specifies CASSLGGMGNTEAFF.

V gene TRBV13 combines with J gene TRBJ1-1; 9 nucleotides agree with TRBD1. The CDR3 loop spans 15 amino acids. In germline, CDR1 is PRHDT, CDR2 FYEKMQ (reference sequence). Trimming cost V 4 bases and J 7 bases; bases outside gene matches: 10. CDR3 region: CASSSNRDRAFEAFF. The CDR3 DNA reads as TGTGCCAGCAGCTCAAACCGGGACAGGGCTTTTGAAGCTTTCTTT.

The V and J genes are TRBV30 and TRBJ1-1; D remains ambiguous. Germline V gene sequence: CDR1 GTSNPN, CDR2 SVGIG (reference sequence). The CDR3 totals 16 residues. V lost 0 bases, J lost 3 bases, and 17 bases lay in between. CDR3 coding DNA: TGTGCCTGGAGTGTACTAGGCAGTGTCGGGGACACTGAAGCTTTCTTT. Its translation: CAWSVLGSVGDTEAFF.

V usage is TRBV18 and J usage is TRBJ2-7; TRBD2 is a possible D gene (6 bases). Germline CDR1 and CDR2: KGHSH and LQKENI. The CDR3 runs 13 residues. The V gene lost 3 bases and the J gene lost 2 bases, with 8 bases spanning the gap. CDR3 in amino acids: CASSPGLTYEQYF. CDR3 nucleotide sequence: TGTGCCAGCTCACCGGGACTCACCTACGAGCAGTACTTC.

This clone was seen a few times. The chain recombines TRBV29-1 with TRBJ2-5; D not certain. The germline V gene has CDR1 SQVTM and CDR2 ANQGSEA. The CDR3 spans 14 residues. The V gene lost 4 bases and the J gene lost 0 bases, with 12 bases spanning the gap. CDR3 sequence reads: CSVAPEINQETQYF. CDR3 sequence (DNA): TGCAGCGTTGCTCCAGAAATTAACCAAGAGACCCAGTACTTC.

CDR3: CASKWSRGPNTEAFF. Here the CDR3 DNA reads TGTGCCAGCAAGTGGTCCAGGGGGCCGAACACTGAAGCTTTCTTT. The chain is built from TRBV2 and TRBJ1-1; 8 nucleotides match TRBD1. The length of the CDR3 is 15 residues. J lost 1 base, V lost 7 bases, and 8 bases had no gene match. Germline V CDR1 and CDR2: SNHLY, FYNNEI.

The chain recombines TRBV4-1 with TRBJ1-1; D call uncertain. Germline CDR1 MGHRA, CDR2 YSYEKL. The V and J ends lost 1 base and 0 bases respectively, with 6 bases between them. The CDR3 totals 14 residues. CDR3 sequence (DNA): TGCGCCAGCAGCCAAGGATGGGTGAACACTGAAGCTTTCTTT. Translation gives CASSQGWVNTEAFF.

This chain joins TRBV20-1 and TRBJ1-2; the D gene is possibly TRBD1 (5 bases). V lost 6 bases and J 10 bases, leaving 15 bases between the germline ends. Germline assignment: CDR1 DFQATT and CDR2 SNEGSKA (reference sequence). There are 11 residues in the CDR3. DNA for the CDR3: TGCAGTGCCGGGGGACCTTCTCTCTACACCTTC. Its translation is CSAGGPSLYTF.

This clone was observed a handful of times. This chain uses TRBV7-8 with TRBJ2-5; 11 bases agree with TRBD2. Germline loops: CDR1 SGHVS, CDR2 FQNEAQ. The trim removed 10 bases at V and 1 base at J, leaving 8 bases unmatched. The length of the CDR3 is 15 residues. The CDR3 sequence: CATKPGLAAQETQYF. The CDR3, as DNA: TGTGCCACCAAACCGGGACTAGCGGCCCAAGAGACCCAGTACTTC.

The chain has TRBV27 and TRBJ1-5, with TRBD1 identical over 9 bases. V was clipped by 6 bases and J by 6 bases; unmatched bases: 15. The CDR3 length is 17 residues. CDR1 and CDR2 (germline): MNHEY, SMNVEV (reference sequence). CDR3 DNA: TGTGCCAGCAGCCCTAGACGGGACAGGGAAAGGGGTCAGCCCCAGCATTTT. Translation gives CASSPRRDRERGQPQHF.

This rearrangement joins TRBV2 to TRBJ2-2; D possibly matches TRBD1 or TRBD2 (7 bases each). V dropped 2 bases and J dropped 3 bases, with 13 bases sitting between them. The CDR3 is 16 residues long. Germline V gives CDR1 SNHLY, CDR2 FYNNEI. The DNA of the CDR3 is TGTGCCAGCAGTGAAACCAGCGGGACAGACACCGGGGAGCTGTTTTTT. It codes for CASSETSGTDTGELFF. The variable domain in full, with the rest retrieved from reference TRBV2 and TRBJ2-2, is EPEVTQTPSHQVTQMGQEVILRCVPISNHLYFYWYRQILGQKVEFLVSFYNNEISEKSEIFDDQFSVERPDGSNFTLKIRSTKLEDSAMYFCASSETSGTDTGELFFGEGSRLTVL.

The V gene is TRBV2, the J gene TRBJ1-5, with D unclear. The V end was cut by 3 bases, the J end by 3 bases, with 6 bases between. CDR3 length: 13 amino acids. Germline V gene lookup returns CDR1 SNHLY and CDR2 FYNNEI. DNA of the CDR3: TGTGCCAGCAGTGAGTGGCTCAATCAGCCCCAGCATTTT. Translation gives CASSEWLNQPQHF.

V is TRBV4-2 and J is TRBJ2-1; the match to TRBD2 covers 11 bases. This CDR3 has 16 residues. Germline CDR1 LGHNA, CDR2 YNFKEQ. The V gene end was trimmed by 0 bases and the J gene end by 8 bases; junction bases not matched to a gene: 6. This CDR3 is CASSQDVAGGRDEQFF. DNA for the CDR3: TGTGCCAGCAGCCAAGATGTAGCGGGGGGGCGCGATGAGCAGTTCTTC.